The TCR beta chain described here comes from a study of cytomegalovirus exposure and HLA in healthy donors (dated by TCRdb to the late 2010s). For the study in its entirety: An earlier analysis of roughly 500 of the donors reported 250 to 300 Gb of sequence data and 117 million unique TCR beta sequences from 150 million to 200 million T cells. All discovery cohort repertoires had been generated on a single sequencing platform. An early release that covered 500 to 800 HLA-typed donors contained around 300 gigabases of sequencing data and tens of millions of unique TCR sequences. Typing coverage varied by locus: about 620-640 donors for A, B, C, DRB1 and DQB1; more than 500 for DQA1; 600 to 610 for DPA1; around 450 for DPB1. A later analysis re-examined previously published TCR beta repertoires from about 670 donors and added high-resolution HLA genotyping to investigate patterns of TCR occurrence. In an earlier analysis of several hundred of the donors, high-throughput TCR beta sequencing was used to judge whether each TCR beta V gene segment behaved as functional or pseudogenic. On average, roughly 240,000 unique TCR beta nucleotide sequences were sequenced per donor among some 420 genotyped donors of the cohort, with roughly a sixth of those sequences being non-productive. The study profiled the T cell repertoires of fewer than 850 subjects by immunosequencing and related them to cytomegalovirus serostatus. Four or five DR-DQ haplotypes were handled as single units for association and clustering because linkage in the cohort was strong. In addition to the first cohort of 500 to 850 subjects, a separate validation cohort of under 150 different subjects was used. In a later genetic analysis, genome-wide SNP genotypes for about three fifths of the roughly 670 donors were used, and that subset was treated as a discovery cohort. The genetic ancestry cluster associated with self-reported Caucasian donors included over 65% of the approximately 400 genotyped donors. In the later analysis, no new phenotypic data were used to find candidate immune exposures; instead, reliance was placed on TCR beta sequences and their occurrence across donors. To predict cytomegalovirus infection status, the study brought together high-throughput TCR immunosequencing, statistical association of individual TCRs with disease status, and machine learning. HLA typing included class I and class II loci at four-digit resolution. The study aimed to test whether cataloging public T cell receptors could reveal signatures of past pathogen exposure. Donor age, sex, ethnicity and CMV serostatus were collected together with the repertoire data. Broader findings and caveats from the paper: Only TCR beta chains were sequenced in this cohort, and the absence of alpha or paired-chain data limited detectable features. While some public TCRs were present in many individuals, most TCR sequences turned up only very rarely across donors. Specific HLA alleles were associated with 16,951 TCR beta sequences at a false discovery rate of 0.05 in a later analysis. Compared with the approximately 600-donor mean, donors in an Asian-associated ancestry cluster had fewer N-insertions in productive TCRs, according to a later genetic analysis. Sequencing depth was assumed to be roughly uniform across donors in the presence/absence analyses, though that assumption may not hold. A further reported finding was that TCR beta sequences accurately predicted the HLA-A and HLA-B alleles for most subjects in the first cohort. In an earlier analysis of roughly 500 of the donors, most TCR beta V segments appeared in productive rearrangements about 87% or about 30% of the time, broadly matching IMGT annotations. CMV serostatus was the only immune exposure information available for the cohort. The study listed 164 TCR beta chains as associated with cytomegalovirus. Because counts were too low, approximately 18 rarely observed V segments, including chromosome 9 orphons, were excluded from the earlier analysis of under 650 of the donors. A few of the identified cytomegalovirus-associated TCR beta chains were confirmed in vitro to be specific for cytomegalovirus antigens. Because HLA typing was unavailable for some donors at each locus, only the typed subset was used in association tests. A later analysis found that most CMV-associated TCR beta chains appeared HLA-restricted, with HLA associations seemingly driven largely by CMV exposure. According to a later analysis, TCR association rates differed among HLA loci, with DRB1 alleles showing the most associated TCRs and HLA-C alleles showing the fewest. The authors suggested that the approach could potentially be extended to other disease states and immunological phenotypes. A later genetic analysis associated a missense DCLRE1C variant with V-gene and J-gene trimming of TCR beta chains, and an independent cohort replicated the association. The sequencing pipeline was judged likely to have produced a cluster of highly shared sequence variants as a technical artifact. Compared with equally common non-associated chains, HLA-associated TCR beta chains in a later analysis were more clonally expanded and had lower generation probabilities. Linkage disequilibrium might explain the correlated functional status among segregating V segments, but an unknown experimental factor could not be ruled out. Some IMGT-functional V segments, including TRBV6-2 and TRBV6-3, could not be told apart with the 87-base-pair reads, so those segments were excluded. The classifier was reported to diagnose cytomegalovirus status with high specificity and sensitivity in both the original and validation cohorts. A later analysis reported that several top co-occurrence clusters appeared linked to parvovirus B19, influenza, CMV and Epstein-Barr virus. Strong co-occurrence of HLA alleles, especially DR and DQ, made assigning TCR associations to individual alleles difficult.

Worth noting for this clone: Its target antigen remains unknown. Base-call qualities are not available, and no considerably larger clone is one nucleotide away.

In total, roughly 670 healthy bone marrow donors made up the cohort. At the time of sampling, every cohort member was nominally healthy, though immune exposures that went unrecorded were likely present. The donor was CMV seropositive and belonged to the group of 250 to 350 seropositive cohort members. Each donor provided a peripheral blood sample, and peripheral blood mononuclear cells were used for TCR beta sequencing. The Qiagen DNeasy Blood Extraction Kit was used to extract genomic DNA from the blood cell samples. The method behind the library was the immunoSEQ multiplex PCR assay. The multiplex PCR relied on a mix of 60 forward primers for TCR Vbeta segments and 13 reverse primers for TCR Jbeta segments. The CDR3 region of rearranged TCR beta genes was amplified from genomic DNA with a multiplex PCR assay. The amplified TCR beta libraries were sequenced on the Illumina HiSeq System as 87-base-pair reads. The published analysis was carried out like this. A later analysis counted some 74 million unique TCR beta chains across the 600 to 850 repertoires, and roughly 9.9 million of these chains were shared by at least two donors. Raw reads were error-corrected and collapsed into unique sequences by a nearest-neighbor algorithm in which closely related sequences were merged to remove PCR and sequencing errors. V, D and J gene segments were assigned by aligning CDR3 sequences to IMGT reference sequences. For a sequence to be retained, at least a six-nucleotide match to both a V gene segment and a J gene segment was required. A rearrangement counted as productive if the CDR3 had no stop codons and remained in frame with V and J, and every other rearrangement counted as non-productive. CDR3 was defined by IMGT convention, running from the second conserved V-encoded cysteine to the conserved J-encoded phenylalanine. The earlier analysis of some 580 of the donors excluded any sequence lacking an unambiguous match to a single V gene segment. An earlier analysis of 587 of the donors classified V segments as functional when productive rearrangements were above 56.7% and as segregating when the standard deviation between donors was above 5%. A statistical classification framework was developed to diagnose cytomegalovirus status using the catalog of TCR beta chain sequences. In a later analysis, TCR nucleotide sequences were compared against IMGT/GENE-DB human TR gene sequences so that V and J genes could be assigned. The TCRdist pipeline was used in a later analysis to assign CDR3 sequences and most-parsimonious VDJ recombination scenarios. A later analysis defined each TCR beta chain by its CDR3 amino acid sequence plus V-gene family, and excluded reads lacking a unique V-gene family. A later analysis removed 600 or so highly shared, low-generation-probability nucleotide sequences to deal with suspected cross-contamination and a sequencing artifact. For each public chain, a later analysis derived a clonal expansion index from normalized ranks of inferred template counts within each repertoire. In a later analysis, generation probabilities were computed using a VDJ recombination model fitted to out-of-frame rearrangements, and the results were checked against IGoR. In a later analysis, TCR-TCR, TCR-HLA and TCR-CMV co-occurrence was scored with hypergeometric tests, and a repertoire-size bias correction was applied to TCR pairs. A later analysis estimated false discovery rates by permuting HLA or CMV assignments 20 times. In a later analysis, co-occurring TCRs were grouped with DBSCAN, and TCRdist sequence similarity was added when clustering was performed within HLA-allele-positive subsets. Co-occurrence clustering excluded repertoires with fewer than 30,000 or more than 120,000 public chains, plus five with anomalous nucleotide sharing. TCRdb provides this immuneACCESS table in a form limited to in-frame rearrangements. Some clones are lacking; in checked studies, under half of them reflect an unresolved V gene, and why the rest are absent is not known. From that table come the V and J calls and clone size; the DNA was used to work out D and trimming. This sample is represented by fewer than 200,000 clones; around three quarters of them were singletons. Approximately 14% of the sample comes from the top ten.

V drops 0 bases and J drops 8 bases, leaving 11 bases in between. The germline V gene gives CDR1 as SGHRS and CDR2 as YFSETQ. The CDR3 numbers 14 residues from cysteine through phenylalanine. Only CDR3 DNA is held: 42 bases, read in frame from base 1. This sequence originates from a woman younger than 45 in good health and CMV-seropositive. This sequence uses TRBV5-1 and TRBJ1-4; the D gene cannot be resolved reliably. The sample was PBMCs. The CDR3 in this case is CASSLVGSGEKLFF. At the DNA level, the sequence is TGCGCCAGCAGCTTGGTTGGATCGGGGGAAAAACTGTTTTTT.